These 14 T cell receptor beta chains were sequenced from one sample in a study of blood T cell repertoires in COVID-19. TCRdb's table, derived via immunoSEQ multiplex PCR, lists solely in-frame clones and lacks some. The sample holds over 110,000 clones, about 80% seen once. Sample: PBMCs or T cells enriched from blood (not recorded which). These receptors were collected from a man aged 50 to 60 in a cohort exposed to, infected with or recovered from COVID-19 (not recorded which).

The genes are TRBV7-9 and TRBJ1-1; TRBD1 matches 9 bases. Looked up from germline, CDR1 is SEHNR and CDR2 is FQNEAQ (reference sequence). The CDR3 consists of 14 residues. V trimming: 4 bases; J trimming: 8 bases; junction bases outside the gene matches: 8. The CDR3: CASSSTRGQGEAFF. In DNA form, the CDR3 reads TGTGCCAGCAGCTCTACTAGGGGACAGGGAGAAGCTTTCTTT. Filled out from reference TRBV7-9 and TRBJ1-1, the complete variable domain reads DTGVSQNPRHKITKRGQNVTFRCDPISEHNRLYWYRQTLGQGPEFLTYFQNEAQLEKSRLLSDRFSAERPKGSFSTLEIQRTEQGDSAMYLCASSSTRGQGEAFFGQGTRLTVV.

The chain uses TRBV11-1 and TRBJ2-1; D is unclear. Trimming stripped 4 bases from V and 6 bases from J, with 7 bases between. The CDR3 runs 12 residues. In germline, CDR1 is SGHAT, CDR2 FQDESV (reference sequence). The CDR3 loop is CASSSSSNEQFF. The CDR3 DNA reads TGTGCCAGCAGCTCATCATCCAATGAGCAGTTCTTC.

The V call is TRBV27, the J call TRBJ1-6; 9 nucleotides line up with TRBD1. The CDR3 covers 13 residues. With V trimmed by 10 bases and J by 6 bases, 4 bases remained unmatched. Germline V gene data show CDR1 as MNHEY and CDR2 as SMNVEV (reference sequence). The CDR3 loop is CATRGQGNSPLHF. The CDR3 coding sequence is TGTGCCACCAGGGGACAGGGTAATTCACCCCTCCACTTT.

J is TRBJ1-1 and V is TRBV19; TRBD1 matches 9 bases. With V trimmed by 6 bases and J by 6 bases, 8 bases remained unmatched. In germline, CDR1 is LNHDA, CDR2 SQIVND (reference sequence). The CDR3 consists of 14 residues. CDR3 nucleotide sequence: TGTGCCAGTAGCCTCGGGACAGGGCTTTCTGAAGCTTTCTTT. Amino acid sequence: CASSLGTGLSEAFF.

DNA of the CDR3: TGTGCCAGCAGCTTAAGGTTCGCGGCGGCAGCCTACGAGCAGTACTTC. It is translated as CASSLRFAAAAYEQYF. The chain joins TRBV7-8 to TRBJ2-7; D is unclear. CDR1 and CDR2 (germline): SGHVS, FQNEAQ. The CDR3 totals 16 residues. V shed 2 bases and J shed 2 bases, with 16 bases lying between them.

This clone was counted between two and nine times. This chain uses TRBV24-1 with TRBJ2-1, with 7 nucleotides matching TRBD1. CDR3 size: 13 residues. V gave up 3 bases and J gave up 9 bases; unmatched junction bases: 4. CDR1 is KGHDR and CDR2 is SFDVKD in the germline V gene. This chain's CDR3 is CATSDTGAGEQFF. In nucleotides, the CDR3 is TGTGCCACCAGTGATACAGGGGCTGGTGAGCAGTTCTTC.

The chain carries TRBV6-1 and TRBJ2-1; D may be TRBD2 (5 bases). There are 12 residues in the CDR3. Trimming cost V 1 base and J 10 bases, with 8 bases left between them. Germline-derived CDR1 and CDR2 are MNHNS and SASEGT. CDR3 in DNA: TGTGCCAGCAGTGAAGGGGAGTTCGAGCAGTTCTTC. The encoded protein is CASSEGEFEQFF.

The rearrangement joins TRBV20-1 to TRBJ2-3; 9 bases are shared with TRBD1. V trimming: 3 bases; J trimming: 2 bases; junction bases outside the gene matches: 3. The CDR3 spans 14 residues. The germline V gene has CDR1 DFQATT and CDR2 SNEGSKA (reference sequence). CDR3 protein: CSASWDRDTDTQYF. The CDR3, as DNA: TGCAGTGCTAGTTGGGACAGGGACACAGATACGCAGTATTTT.

This chain connects TRBV5-1 to TRBJ1-2; D is uncertain. This CDR3 has 13 residues. The germline V gene has CDR1 SGHRS and CDR2 YFSETQ. The V and J ends lost 1 base and 8 bases respectively, with 12 bases between them. The CDR3 DNA is TGCGCCAGCAGCTTGACGGTTTATCAAGGCTACACCTTC. Its protein product is CASSLTVYQGYTF.

The gene calls are TRBV6-5 and TRBJ1-1; 7 bases are shared with TRBD1. Germline CDR1 is MNHEY and CDR2 is SVGAGI. The trim removed 6 bases at V and 4 bases at J, leaving 11 bases unmatched. The CDR3 has 15 residues. The chain's CDR3 is CASRTGLTVATEAFF. DNA for the CDR3: TGTGCCAGCAGGACAGGGTTGACGGTAGCCACTGAAGCTTTCTTT.

The chain joins TRBV6-5 to TRBJ2-7; TRBD2 might be the D (6 bases). V gave up 5 bases and J gave up 2 bases, with 13 bases separating them. Looked up from germline, CDR1 is MNHEY and CDR2 is SVGAGI. The CDR3 loop spans 14 amino acids. For the CDR3, the DNA is TGTGCCAGCAGTACCGCCGGGGGAGCCTACGAGCAGTACTTC. It specifies CASSTAGGAYEQYF.

The J gene is TRBJ2-7, the V gene TRBV5-4; D is possibly TRBD2 (5 bases). The CDR3 contains 15 residues. Per germline, CDR1 SGHNT and CDR2 YYREEE (reference sequence). The CDR3 spells CASRAWGSGIYEQYF. The DNA for the CDR3 is TGTGCAAGCCGTGCCTGGGGAAGCGGAATCTACGAGCAGTACTTC.

This clone was counted between two and nine times. The rearrangement joins TRBV12-3 or TRBV12-4 to TRBJ2-7, with 7 bases aligning to TRBD1. The CDR3 length is 13 residues. V was pared by 6 bases and J by 4 bases, with 6 bases of the junction left unmatched. As DNA, the CDR3 is TGTGCCAGCAGGAAGACAGGGTTATACGAGCAGTACTTC. Translation: CASRKTGLYEQYF.

This chain connects TRBV3-1 (or the pseudogene TRBV3-2) to TRBJ2-7; 8 nucleotides match TRBD1. The CDR3 is 12 amino acids. From germline, CDR1 is LGHDT and CDR2 YNNKEL (reference sequence). V lost 5 bases and J lost 6; bases outside the gene matches: 3. CDR3: CASSRTGSEQYF. DNA for the CDR3: TGTGCCAGCAGCAGGACAGGGAGCGAGCAGTACTTC.